This TCR beta chain was recovered during a study of PD-L1 blockade in urothelial cancer. Time point defined: pretreatment peripheral blood. The repertoire was sequenced with immunoSEQ multiplex PCR; TCRdb's copy has only in-frame clones and lacks some. The table lists 45,000 to 60,000 clones, 82% of them singletons. Per the germline V gene, CDR1 is SGHRS and CDR2 is YFSETQ. The CDR3 covers 16 residues. The J segment lost 3 bases and the V segment lost 4 bases, leaving 9 bases of the junction unmatched. This receptor was identified in a man in his fifties or sixties with urothelial cancer. The sample here was PBMCs, taken around atezolizumab (anti-PD-L1) treatment. This chain uses TRBV5-1 with TRBJ1-4, with 7 nucleotides matching TRBD1. CDR3 sequence: CASSLGGGWPNEKLFF. DNA of the CDR3: TGCGCCAGCAGCCTAGGGGGCGGCTGGCCTAATGAAAAACTGTTTTTT.